One and the same sample provided the 18 T cell receptor beta chains below, sequenced in a study of shared T cell receptors in the human thymus. Produced via immunoSEQ multiplex PCR; TCRdb's table is partial and in-frame only. The repertoire holds some 700,000 clones, with 88% as singletons. These data were also reused for a study on human thymus T cells.

Sequenced: thymocytes. All receptors derive from a boy under two years old with a congenital heart defect.

The chain joins TRBV28 to TRBJ2-7; the match to TRBD1 covers 8 bases. Losses at the gene ends were 4 bases for V and 1 base for J; bases not matched to a gene: 9. CDR1 is MDHEN, CDR2 SYDVKM, per germline. The CDR3 is 16 residues long. DNA for the CDR3: TGTGCCAGCAGTTGGCCCGGGACAGGCTCTTCCTACGAGCAGTACTTC. This encodes CASSWPGTGSSYEQYF.

J is TRBJ2-7 and V is TRBV28; 7 positions match TRBD1. From germline, CDR1 is MDHEN and CDR2 SYDVKM. V shed 3 bases, J shed 3 bases, and the junction held 8 bases outside the gene matches. The CDR3 runs 15 residues. CDR3 sequence reads: CASSLEQGVYYEQYF. In DNA, the CDR3 is TGTGCCAGCAGTTTGGAGCAGGGGGTGTACTACGAGCAGTACTTC.

This rearrangement joins TRBV29-1 to TRBJ1-2, with D perhaps matching TRBD1 (5 bases). Germline lookup yields CDR1 SQVTM and CDR2 ANQGSEA. The CDR3 is 13 residues long. V shed 3 bases and J shed 6 bases, with 14 bases lying between them. The CDR3 coding sequence is TGCAGCGTTGACACGGGGGGGTCTGATGGCTACACCTTC. Translated: CSVDTGGSDGYTF.

This chain uses TRBV6-1 with TRBJ2-3, with D perhaps TRBD1 (6 bases). The CDR3 sequence is 15 residues long. The germline gives CDR1 MNHNS, CDR2 SASEGT. V lost 1 base to trimming and J lost 5 bases, with 13 bases between them. Here the CDR3 DNA reads TGTGCCAGCAGTGAAGGCAGGGGATTGATAGATACGCAGTATTTT. Translating gives CASSEGRGLIDTQYF.

This chain uses TRBV4-3 with TRBJ2-6; 8 nucleotides agree with TRBD1. This CDR3 is built from 19 residues. CDR1 and CDR2 from the germline V gene are LGHNA and YSLEER. V was clipped by 2 bases and J by 0 bases; unmatched bases: 9. The CDR3 reads CASSQNSGTGPSGANVLTF. CDR3 nucleotide sequence: TGCGCCAGCAGCCAAAATTCCGGGACAGGCCCCTCTGGGGCCAACGTCCTGACTTTC.

The chain has TRBV7-2 and TRBJ1-3; D perhaps matches TRBD1 (6 bases). The CDR3 has 14 amino acids. In germline, CDR1 is SGHTA, CDR2 FQGNSA. Trimming took 0 bases from V and 4 from J, leaving 7 bases between them. In nucleotides, the CDR3 is TGTGCCAGCAGCTTAGCAGGGACAGGAAACACCATATATTTT. This codes for CASSLAGTGNTIYF.

The chain is built from TRBV4-1 and TRBJ2-7; 7 nucleotides match TRBD1. The CDR3 runs 14 residues. J was trimmed by 7 bases and V by 2 bases; bases with no gene match: 8. The V gene's germline CDR1 is MGHRA and CDR2 YSYEKL. The CDR3 region has the DNA TGCGCCAGCAGCCAACAGGGCCCGGGACAGGAGCAGTACTTC. Its translation is CASSQQGPGQEQYF.

The chain combines TRBV4-2 with TRBJ2-7; TRBD2 aligns across 7 bases. CDR3 length: 15 amino acids. V shed 0 bases and J 3 bases; nucleotides not matched to a gene: 5. The V gene's germline CDR1 is LGHNA and CDR2 YNFKEQ. The CDR3 loop is CASSQEAGANYEQYF. The CDR3 DNA is TGTGCCAGCAGCCAAGAGGCGGGAGCTAACTACGAGCAGTACTTC.

This rearrangement joins TRBV12-2 to TRBJ2-1; the table assigns TRBD2, which was not confirmed against the DNA. TRBV12-2 corresponds to a pseudogene. The CDR3 contains 11 residues. The CDR3 sequence: CASRVINEQFF. The CDR3 DNA reads as TGTGCAAGTCGCGTTATCAATGAGCAGTTCTTC.

The rearrangement joins TRBV19 to TRBJ2-7; D perhaps matches TRBD1 (6 bases). The germline V and J ends were trimmed by 4 bases and 5 bases, with 12 bases remaining between them. The CDR3 is made up of 13 amino acids. Germline values: CDR1 LNHDA, CDR2 SQIVND (reference sequence). CDR3 protein: CASSSLGANEQYF. The CDR3 DNA reads as TGTGCCAGTAGTAGCCTGGGGGCCAACGAGCAGTACTTC.

V usage is TRBV28 and J usage is TRBJ2-1; tentative D call: TRBD2 (6 bases). The V gene lost 3 bases and the J gene lost 8 bases, with 11 bases spanning the gap. The CDR3 runs 13 residues. Germline V gene data show CDR1 as MDHEN and CDR2 as SYDVKM. The CDR3 is CASSLRGGYEQFF. The CDR3 DNA sequence: TGTGCCAGCAGTTTGAGGGGAGGCTATGAGCAGTTCTTC.

The table lists this clone with a count of one. The chain links TRBV28 to TRBJ2-7; the D is unclear. Germline CDR1 MDHEN, CDR2 SYDVKM. This CDR3 is 12 amino acids long. V dropped 6 bases and J dropped 6 bases, with 12 bases sitting between them. CDR3 in amino acids: CASSARLLEQYF. In DNA form, the CDR3 reads TGTGCCAGCAGCGCCAGACTTCTCGAGCAGTACTTC. Drawing the rest from reference TRBV28 and TRBJ2-7, the complete variable domain is DVKVTQSSRYLVKRTGEKVFLECVQDMDHENMFWYRQDPGLGLRLIYFSYDVKMKEKGDIPEGYSVSREKKERFSLILESASTNQTSMYLCASSARLLEQYFGPGTRLTVT.

V usage is TRBV27 and J usage is TRBJ2-3, with 8 nucleotides matching TRBD2. The V segment lost 3 bases and the J segment 10 bases; nucleotides outside the gene matches: 9. This CDR3 region has 14 residues. The germline gives CDR1 MNHEY, CDR2 SMNVEV (reference sequence). The CDR3 is CASSLEAGEYSQYF. The CDR3 DNA sequence: TGTGCCAGCAGTTTGGAAGCGGGAGAATATTCGCAGTATTTT.

The chain carries TRBV11-1 and TRBJ1-2; TRBD1 matches at 7 bases. CDR3 length equals 14 residues. Germline V gives CDR1 SGHAT, CDR2 FQDESV (reference sequence). V gave up 5 bases and J gave up 8 bases; unmatched junction bases: 11. The CDR3 spells CASSLEGQPHGYTF. CDR3 bases: TGTGCCAGCAGCCTAGAGGGACAGCCCCACGGCTACACCTTC.

The rearrangement uses TRBV5-4 and TRBJ2-7; 14 bases are shared with TRBD2. J lost 5 bases, V lost 0 bases, and 4 bases had no gene match. The CDR3 has 16 amino acids. Germline V gene data show CDR1 as SGHNT and CDR2 as YYREEE (reference sequence). In DNA, the CDR3 is TGTGCCAGCAGCTTGGTGGGACTAGCGGGAGCCCACGAGCAGTACTTC. Protein sequence: CASSLVGLAGAHEQYF.

The chain links TRBV6-1 to TRBJ1-5; TRBD1 matches at 8 bases. The J segment lost 4 bases and the V segment lost 4 bases, leaving 12 bases of the junction unmatched. Germline V CDR1 and CDR2: MNHNS, SASEGT. This CDR3 comprises 17 residues. The CDR3 bases are TGTGCCAGCAGTGGTAGAGTGGACAGGGTTGGGAATCAGCCCCAGCATTTT. This translates into CASSGRVDRVGNQPQHF.

The chain recombines TRBV30 with TRBJ1-4; D is perhaps TRBD1 (5 bases). The CDR3 consists of 10 residues. Germline-derived CDR1 and CDR2 are GTSNPN and SVGIG (reference sequence). CDR3 DNA sequence: TGTGGGGGGGTTTCGGACAAACTGTTTTTT. Translation: CGGVSDKLFF.

This clone has only one observation. This sequence joins TRBV27 and TRBJ2-4, with TRBD1 matching over 12 bases. V was clipped by 6 bases and J by 1 base; unmatched bases: 22. This CDR3 is 22 amino acids long. Germline CDR1 MNHEY, CDR2 SMNVEV (reference sequence). The CDR3 DNA sequence: TGTGCCAGCAGAGCAAAACCCCTCGGGACAGGGGGCGTTGGGCTGGCCAAAAACATTCAGTACTTC. Its protein product is CASRAKPLGTGGVGLAKNIQYF.